Listed below are T cell receptor beta chains from one sample, sequenced in a study of cytomegalovirus exposure and HLA in healthy donors. Assay: immunoSEQ multiplex PCR; the TCRdb copy retains only in-frame clones and omits some. Among around 190,000 clones listed, roughly 85% were seen once. Sequenced: PBMCs. Receptors originate from a young man in good health and CMV-seropositive. Each CDR3 is given with its conserved first and last residue. The D gene is left open where the match is weak. Clone size is given for some rows only: seen once, a few or many times, or a class if the clone is expanded.

d_call	v_call	clone_size	j_call	cdr3_aa	cdr3_nt
.	TRBV27	.	TRBJ1-5	CASSPHGVNQPQHF	TGTGCCAGCAGTCCTCACGGAGTCAATCAGCCCCAGCATTTT
TRBD2	TRBV5-1	.	TRBJ2-3	CASAEGSSGGADTQYF	TGCGCCAGCGCCGAAGGGTCTAGCGGGGGCGCAGATACGCAGTATTTT
TRBD1	TRBV28	once	TRBJ1-4	CASRRAGGSGEKLFF	TGTGCCAGCAGGCGGGCAGGGGGCAGTGGTGAAAAACTGTTTTTT
TRBD1	TRBV30	.	TRBJ1-6	CAWNTGAGSPLHF	TGTGCCTGGAACACAGGGGCTGGTTCACCCCTCCACTTT
TRBD1	TRBV12-5	.	TRBJ2-7	CASGLWTGGGEQYF	TGTGCTAGTGGTCTATGGACAGGGGGCGGGGAGCAGTACTTC
TRBD2	TRBV4-1	.	TRBJ2-1	CASSRTSSGNEQFF	TGCGCCAGCAGCCGCACTTCTAGCGGGAATGAGCAGTTCTTC
TRBD1	TRBV28	few	TRBJ2-7	CASSLMDRGTYEQYF	TGTGCCAGCAGTTTAATGGACAGGGGCACCTACGAGCAGTACTTC
TRBD2	TRBV10-2	.	TRBJ2-3	CASNPAGGLDTQYF	TGCGCCAGCAACCCAGCGGGGGGACTAGATACGCAGTATTTT
TRBD1	TRBV28	.	TRBJ1-2	CASMTQQGAGYGYTF	TGTGCCAGCATGACCCAACAGGGGGCTGGCTATGGCTACACCTTC
.	TRBV6-5	.	TRBJ2-7	CASSYRETAEQYF	TGTGCCAGCAGTTATCGGGAGACAGCCGAGCAGTACTTC
.	TRBV7-9	.	TRBJ2-7	CASSSTDRKLDEQYF	TGTGCCAGCAGCTCAACGGACAGAAAGTTGGACGAGCAGTACTTC
TRBD1	TRBV5-4	.	TRBJ2-7	CASSSGQDEQYF	TGTGCCAGCAGCTCAGGACAGGACGAGCAGTACTTC
.	TRBV9	.	TRBJ1-2	CASSEGGSSNYGYTF	TGTGCCAGCAGCGAGGGCGGGTCGTCTAACTATGGCTACACCTTC
.	TRBV4-1	.	TRBJ2-7	CASSQDGQGGYEQYF	TGCGCCAGCAGCCAAGATGGGCAGGGGGGCTACGAGCAGTACTTC
.	TRBV5-1	.	TRBJ2-1	CASSFGQTNEQFF	TGCGCCAGCAGCTTCGGACAAACCAATGAGCAGTTCTTC
.	TRBV6-5	few	TRBJ1-3	CASSPGSGGNTIYF	TGTGCCAGCAGTCCAGGGTCGGGCGGAAACACCATATATTTT
.	TRBV11-3	.	TRBJ2-7	CASSLDNTPNRRQYF	TGTGCCAGCAGCTTAGATAATACACCGAACCGCCGGCAGTACTTC
.	TRBV9	.	TRBJ1-4	CASSPDGGAWEKLFF	TGTGCCAGCAGCCCCGATGGGGGCGCATGGGAAAAACTGTTTTTT
.	TRBV5-1	.	TRBJ1-4	CASSPSSTNEKLFF	TGCGCCAGCAGCCCCAGTTCAACTAATGAAAAACTGTTTTTT
TRBD2	TRBV7-2	.	TRBJ2-1	CASSPRLAGGRNEQFF	TGTGCCAGCAGCCCCCGACTAGCGGGGGGGCGCAATGAGCAGTTCTTC
TRBD1	TRBV19	.	TRBJ2-7	CASSTGGEQYF	TGTGCCAGTAGCACAGGGGGAGAGCAGTACTTC
TRBD2	TRBV30	.	TRBJ2-3	CAWSVALAGRDTQYF	TGTGCCTGGAGTGTTGCACTAGCGGGGAGGGATACGCAGTATTTT
.	TRBV19	.	TRBJ2-7	CASGGSFSYEQYF	TGTGCCAGTGGGGGCTCCTTTTCTTACGAGCAGTACTTC
.	TRBV27	.	TRBJ2-7	CASSFNGRGYEQYF	TGTGCCAGCAGTTTTAACGGGAGAGGATACGAGCAGTACTTC
.	TRBV6-6	.	TRBJ1-2	CASTGDRNYGYTF	TGTGCCAGCACCGGCGACAGAAACTATGGCTACACCTTC
TRBD2	TRBV5-1	.	TRBJ2-7	CASSDPTSGGNEQYF	TGCGCCAGCAGCGATCCCACTAGCGGGGGAAACGAGCAGTACTTC
.	TRBV7-2	.	TRBJ2-7	CASSLAGASEQYF	TGTGCCAGCAGCTTAGCGGGGGCTAGCGAGCAGTACTTC
.	TRBV5-8	.	TRBJ1-1	CASSSKGRGTEAFF	TGTGCCAGCAGCTCGAAGGGGAGGGGCACTGAAGCTTTCTTT
TRBD2	TRBV6-5	once	TRBJ2-5	CASRRTSGSQETQYF	TGTGCCAGCAGGAGGACTAGCGGGAGCCAAGAGACCCAGTACTTC
TRBD2	TRBV11-2	.	TRBJ2-1	CASSLNVLAVNEQFF	TGTGCCAGCAGCTTAAACGTTCTAGCGGTCAATGAGCAGTTCTTC
.	TRBV28	.	TRBJ1-3	CASSPGGRVSSGNTIYF	TGTGCCTCGAGCCCAGGAGGCAGAGTGAGCTCTGGAAACACCATATATTTT
.	TRBV5-5	.	TRBJ2-2	CASSLAGGRSSGELFF	TGTGCCAGCAGCTTGGCCGGGGGGCGGAGTAGCGGGGAGCTGTTTTTT